This T cell receptor beta chain stems from a study of T-cell memory formation after mild COVID-19. Findings of the study overall: Some clones that responded turned up in pre-infection memory, which suggests that cross-reactive memory joined in. Most CD4+ clones that shrank were in CM and EM, while CD8+ ones turned up in EMRA.

TCRdb passed the 5' RACE reads through MiXCR, listing each CDR3 protein once. This table has 150,000 or so distinct CDR3 sequences, roughly 30% appearing once. This clonotype was counted a few times. Its antigen is unidentified. CDR3 length: 14 residues. Deletions cut 6 bases from V and 4 bases from J, with 16 bases between. Looked up from germline, CDR1 is SNHLY and CDR2 is FYNNEI. The TCR comes from an adult woman who had mild COVID-19 (a few samples of this study predate the infection). Cell type and time point are not known. The V and J genes are TRBV2 and TRBJ2-7, with D possibly matching TRBD2 (7 bases). Input material: PBMCs or a T cell subset sorted from them (not recorded which). CDR3 amino acids: CASRRGGGFYEQYF. Here the CDR3 DNA reads TGTGCCAGCAGGAGGGGCGGGGGCTTTTACGAGCAGTACTTC.